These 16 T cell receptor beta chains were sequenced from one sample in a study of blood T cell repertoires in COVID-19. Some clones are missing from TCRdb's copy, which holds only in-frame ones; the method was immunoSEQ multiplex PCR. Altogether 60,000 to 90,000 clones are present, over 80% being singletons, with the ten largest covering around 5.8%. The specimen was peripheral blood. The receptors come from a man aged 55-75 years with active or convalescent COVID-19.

Here the CDR3 DNA reads TGCGCCAGCAGCAACGGGACTCGCGGGGGGGCAAGGACCGGGGAGCTGTTTTTT. Its translation is CASSNGTRGGARTGELFF. The chain has TRBV5-1 and TRBJ2-2; 9 bases are shared with TRBD2. This CDR3 contains 18 residues. Unmatched junction bases numbered 15, after V lost 4 bases and J lost 5 bases. CDR1 and CDR2 (germline): SGHRS, YFSETQ.

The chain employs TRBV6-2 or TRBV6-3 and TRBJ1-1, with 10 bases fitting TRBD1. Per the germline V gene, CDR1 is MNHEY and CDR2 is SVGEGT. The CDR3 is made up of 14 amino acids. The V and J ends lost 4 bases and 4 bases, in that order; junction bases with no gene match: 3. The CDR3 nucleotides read TGTGCCAGCAGTTTCCGGACAGGGGGCACTGAAGCTTTCTTT. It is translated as CASSFRTGGTEAFF.

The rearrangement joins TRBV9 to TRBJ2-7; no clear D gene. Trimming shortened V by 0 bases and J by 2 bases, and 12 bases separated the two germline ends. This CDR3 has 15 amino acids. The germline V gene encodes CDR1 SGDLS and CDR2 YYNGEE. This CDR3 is CASSVGDTNTYEQYF. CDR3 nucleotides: TGTGCCAGCAGCGTAGGAGACACCAACACCTACGAGCAGTACTTC.

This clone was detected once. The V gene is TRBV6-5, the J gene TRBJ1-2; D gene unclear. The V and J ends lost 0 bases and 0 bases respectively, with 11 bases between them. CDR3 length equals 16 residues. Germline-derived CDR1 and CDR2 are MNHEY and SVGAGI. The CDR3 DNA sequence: TGTGCCAGCAGTTACTCGGGCAGCTCAGCTAACTATGGCTACACCTTC. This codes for CASSYSGSSANYGYTF.

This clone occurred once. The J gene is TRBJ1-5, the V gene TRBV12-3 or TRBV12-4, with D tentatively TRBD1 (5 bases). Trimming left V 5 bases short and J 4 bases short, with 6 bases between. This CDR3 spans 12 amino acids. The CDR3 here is CASSPGNQPQHF. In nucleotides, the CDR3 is TGTGCCAGCAGTCCAGGGAATCAGCCCCAGCATTTT.

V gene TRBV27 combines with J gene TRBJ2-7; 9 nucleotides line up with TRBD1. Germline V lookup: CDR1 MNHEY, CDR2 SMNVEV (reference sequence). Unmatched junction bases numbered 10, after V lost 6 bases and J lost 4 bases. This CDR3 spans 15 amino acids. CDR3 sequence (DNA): TGTGCCAGCAGCACCGGGACAGGGATGGGGTACGAGCAGTACTTC. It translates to CASSTGTGMGYEQYF.

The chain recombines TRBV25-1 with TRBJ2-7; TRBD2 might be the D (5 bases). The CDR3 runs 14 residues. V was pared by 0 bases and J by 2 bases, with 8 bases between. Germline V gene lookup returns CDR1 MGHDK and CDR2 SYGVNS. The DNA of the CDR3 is TGTGCCAGCAGTGAATATTCCGGGGCCTACGAGCAGTACTTC. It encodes CASSEYSGAYEQYF.

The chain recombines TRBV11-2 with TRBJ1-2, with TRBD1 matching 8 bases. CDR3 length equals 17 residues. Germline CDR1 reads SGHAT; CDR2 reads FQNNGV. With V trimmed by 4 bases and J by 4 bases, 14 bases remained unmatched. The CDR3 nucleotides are TGTGCCAGCAGCTCCCGGGACAGGTTAGGTGGTGCCTATGGCTACACCTTC. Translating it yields CASSSRDRLGGAYGYTF.

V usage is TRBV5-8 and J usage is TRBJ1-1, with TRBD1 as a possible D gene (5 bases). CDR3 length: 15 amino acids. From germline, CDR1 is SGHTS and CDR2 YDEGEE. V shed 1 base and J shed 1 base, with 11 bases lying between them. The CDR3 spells CASSLRRGRNTEAFF. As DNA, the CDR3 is TGTGCCAGCAGCTTGAGGAGGGGAAGGAACACTGAAGCTTTCTTT.

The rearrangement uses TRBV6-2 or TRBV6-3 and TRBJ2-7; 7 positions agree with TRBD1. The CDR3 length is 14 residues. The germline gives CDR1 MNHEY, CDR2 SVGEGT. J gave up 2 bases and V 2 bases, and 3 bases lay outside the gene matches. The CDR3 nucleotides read TGTGCCAGCAGTTACGACAGGGTGCCCTACGAGCAGTACTTC. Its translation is CASSYDRVPYEQYF.

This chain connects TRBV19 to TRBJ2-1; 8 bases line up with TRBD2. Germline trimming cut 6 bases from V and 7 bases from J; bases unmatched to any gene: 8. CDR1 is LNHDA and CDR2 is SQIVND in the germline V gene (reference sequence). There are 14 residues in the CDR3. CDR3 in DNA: TGTGCCAGTAGCCCGGGGGGGCCGGTTAATGAGCAGTTCTTC. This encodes CASSPGGPVNEQFF.

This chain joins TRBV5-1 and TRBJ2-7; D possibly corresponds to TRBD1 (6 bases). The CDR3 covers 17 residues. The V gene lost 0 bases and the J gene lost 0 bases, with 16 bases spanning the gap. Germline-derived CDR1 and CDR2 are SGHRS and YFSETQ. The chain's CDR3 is CASSLAPGHLSSYEQYF. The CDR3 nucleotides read TGCGCCAGCAGCTTGGCCCCGGGACACTTGAGCTCCTACGAGCAGTACTTC.

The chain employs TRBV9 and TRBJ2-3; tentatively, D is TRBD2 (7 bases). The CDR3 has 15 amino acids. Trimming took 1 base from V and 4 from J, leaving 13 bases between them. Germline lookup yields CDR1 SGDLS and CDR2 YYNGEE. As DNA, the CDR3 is TGTGCCAGCAGCGTACGGGGGGCGCTGCCAGATACGCAGTATTTT. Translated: CASSVRGALPDTQYF. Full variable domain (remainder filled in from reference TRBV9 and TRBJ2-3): DSGVTQTPKHLITATGQRVTLRCSPRSGDLSVYWYQQSLDQGLQFLIQYYNGEERAKGNILERFSAQQFPDLHSELNLSSLELGDSALYFCASSVRGALPDTQYFGPGTRLTVL.

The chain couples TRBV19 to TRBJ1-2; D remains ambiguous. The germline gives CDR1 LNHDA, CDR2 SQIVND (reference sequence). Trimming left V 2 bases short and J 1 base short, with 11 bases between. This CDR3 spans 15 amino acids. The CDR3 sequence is CASSIFQADNYGYTF. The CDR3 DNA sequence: TGTGCCAGTAGTATATTTCAGGCCGATAACTATGGCTACACCTTC.

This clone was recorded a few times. The chain's CDR3 is CASSFRYEQYF. In DNA, the CDR3 is TGTGCCAGCAGTTTTCGCTACGAGCAGTACTTC. The chain recombines TRBV12-3 or TRBV12-4 with TRBJ2-7; D unresolved. V was pared by 3 bases and J by 3 bases, with 3 bases between. The CDR3 has 11 residues.

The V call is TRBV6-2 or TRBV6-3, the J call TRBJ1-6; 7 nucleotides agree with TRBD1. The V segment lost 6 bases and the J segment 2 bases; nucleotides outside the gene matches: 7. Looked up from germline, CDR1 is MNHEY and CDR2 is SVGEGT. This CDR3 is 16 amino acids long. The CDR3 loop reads CASSPGTETYNSPLHF. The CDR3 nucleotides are TGTGCCAGCAGCCCCGGGACAGAGACCTATAATTCACCCCTCCACTTT.